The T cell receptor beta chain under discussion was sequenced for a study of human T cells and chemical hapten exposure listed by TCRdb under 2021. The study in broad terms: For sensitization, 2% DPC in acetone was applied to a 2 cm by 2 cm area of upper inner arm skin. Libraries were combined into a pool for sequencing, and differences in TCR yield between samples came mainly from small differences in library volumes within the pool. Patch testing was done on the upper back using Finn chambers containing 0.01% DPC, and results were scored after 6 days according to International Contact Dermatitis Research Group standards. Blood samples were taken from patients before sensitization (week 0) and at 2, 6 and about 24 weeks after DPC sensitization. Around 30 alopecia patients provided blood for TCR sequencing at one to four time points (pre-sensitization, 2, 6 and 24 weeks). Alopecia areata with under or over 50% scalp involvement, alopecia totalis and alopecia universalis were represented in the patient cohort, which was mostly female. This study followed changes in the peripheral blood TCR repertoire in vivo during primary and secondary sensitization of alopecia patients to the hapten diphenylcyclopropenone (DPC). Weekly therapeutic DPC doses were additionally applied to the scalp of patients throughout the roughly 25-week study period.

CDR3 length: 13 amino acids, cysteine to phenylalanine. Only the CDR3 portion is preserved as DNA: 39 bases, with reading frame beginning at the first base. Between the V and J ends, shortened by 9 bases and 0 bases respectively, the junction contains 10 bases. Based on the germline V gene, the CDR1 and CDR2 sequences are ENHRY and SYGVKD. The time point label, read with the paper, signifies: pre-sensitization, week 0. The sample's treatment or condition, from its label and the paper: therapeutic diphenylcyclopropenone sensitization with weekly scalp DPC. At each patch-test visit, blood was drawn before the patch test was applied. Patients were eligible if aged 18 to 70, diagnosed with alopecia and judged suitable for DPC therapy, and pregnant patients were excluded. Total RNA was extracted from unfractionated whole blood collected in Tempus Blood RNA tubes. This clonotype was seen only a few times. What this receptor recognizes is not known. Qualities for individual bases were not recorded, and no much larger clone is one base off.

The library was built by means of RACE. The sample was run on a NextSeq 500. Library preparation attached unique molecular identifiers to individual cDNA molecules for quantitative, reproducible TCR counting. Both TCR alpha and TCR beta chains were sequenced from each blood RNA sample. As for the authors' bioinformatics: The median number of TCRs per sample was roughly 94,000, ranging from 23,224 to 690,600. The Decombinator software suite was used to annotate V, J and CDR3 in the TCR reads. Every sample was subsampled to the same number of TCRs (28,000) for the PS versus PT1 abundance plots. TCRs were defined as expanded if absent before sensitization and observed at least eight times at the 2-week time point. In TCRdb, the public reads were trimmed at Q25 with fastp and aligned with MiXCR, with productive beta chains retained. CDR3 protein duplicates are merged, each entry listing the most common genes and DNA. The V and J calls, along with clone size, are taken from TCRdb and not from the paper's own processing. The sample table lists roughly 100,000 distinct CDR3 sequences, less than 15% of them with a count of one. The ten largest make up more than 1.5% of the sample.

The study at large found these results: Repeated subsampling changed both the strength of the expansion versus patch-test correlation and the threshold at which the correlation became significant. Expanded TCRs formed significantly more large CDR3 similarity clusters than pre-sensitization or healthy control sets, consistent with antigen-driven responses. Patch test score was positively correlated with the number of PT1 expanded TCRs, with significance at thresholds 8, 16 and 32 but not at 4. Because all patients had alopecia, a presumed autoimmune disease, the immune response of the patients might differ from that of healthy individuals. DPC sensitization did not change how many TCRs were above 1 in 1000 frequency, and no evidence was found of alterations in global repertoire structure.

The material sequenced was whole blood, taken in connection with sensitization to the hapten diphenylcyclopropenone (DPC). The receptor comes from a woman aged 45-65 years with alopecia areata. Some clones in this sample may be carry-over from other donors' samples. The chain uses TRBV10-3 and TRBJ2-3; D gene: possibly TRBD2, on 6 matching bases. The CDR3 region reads CAMRGASTDTQYF. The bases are TGTGCCATGCGCGGGGCTAGCACAGATACGCAGTATTTT.